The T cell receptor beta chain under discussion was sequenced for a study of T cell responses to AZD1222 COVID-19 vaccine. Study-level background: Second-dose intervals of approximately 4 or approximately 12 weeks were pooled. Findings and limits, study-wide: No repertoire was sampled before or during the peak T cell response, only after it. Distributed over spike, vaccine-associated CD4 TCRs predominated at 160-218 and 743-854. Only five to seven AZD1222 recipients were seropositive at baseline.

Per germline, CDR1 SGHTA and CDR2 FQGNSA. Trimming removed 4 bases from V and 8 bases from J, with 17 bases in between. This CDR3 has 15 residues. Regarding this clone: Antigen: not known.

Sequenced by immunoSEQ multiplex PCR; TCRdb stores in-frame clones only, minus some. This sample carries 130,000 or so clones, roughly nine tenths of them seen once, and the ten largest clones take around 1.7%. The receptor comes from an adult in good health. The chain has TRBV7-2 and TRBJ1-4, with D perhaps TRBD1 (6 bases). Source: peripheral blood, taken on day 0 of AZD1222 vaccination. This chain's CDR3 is CASSSPGALGEKLFF. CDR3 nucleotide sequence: TGTGCCAGCAGCTCCCCAGGGGCGCTAGGCGAAAAACTGTTTTTT.